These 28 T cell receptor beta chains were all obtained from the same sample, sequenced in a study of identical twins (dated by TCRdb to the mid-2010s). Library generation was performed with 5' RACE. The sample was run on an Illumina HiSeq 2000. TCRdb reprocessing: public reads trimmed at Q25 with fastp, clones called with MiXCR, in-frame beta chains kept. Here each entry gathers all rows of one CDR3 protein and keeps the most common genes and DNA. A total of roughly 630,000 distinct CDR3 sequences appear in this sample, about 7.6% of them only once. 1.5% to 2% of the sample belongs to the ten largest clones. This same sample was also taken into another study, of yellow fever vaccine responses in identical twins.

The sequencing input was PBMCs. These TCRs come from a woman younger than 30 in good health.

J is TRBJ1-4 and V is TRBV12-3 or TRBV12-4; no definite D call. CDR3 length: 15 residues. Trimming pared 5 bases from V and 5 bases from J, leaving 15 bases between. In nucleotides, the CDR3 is TGTGCCAGCAGTGTCACCGGGAAGGCCAATGAAAAACTGTTTTTT. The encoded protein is CASSVTGKANEKLFF.

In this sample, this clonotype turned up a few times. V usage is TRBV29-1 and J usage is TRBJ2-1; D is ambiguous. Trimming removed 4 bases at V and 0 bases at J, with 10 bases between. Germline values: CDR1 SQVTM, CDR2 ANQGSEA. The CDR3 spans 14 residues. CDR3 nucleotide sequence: TGCAGCGTTGTTCTGGGAAACTCCTACAATGAGCAGTTCTTC. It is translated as CSVVLGNSYNEQFF.

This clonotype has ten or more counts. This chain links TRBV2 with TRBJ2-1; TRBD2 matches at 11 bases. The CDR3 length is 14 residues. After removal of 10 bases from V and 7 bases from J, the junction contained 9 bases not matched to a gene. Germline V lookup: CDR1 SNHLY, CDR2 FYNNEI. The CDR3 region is CANLLAGVGNEQFF. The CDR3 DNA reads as TGTGCCAATCTACTAGCGGGAGTTGGGAATGAGCAGTTCTTC.

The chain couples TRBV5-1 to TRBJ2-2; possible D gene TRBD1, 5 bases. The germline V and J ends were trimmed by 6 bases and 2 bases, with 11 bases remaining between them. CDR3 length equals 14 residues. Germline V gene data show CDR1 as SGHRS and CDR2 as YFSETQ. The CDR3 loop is CASKRQSNTGELFF. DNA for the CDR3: TGCGCCAGCAAGAGACAGAGCAACACCGGGGAGCTGTTTTTT. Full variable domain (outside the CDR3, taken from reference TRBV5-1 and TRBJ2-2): KAGVTQTPRYLIKTRGQQVTLSCSPISGHRSVSWYQQTPGQGLQFLFEYFSETQRNKGNFPGRFSGRQFSNSRSEMNVSTLELGDSALYLCASKRQSNTGELFFGEGSRLTVL.

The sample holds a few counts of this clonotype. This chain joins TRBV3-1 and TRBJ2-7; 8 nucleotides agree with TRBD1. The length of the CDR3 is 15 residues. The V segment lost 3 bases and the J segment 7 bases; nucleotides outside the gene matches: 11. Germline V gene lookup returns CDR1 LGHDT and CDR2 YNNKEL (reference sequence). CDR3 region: CASSHEDRAGGEQYF. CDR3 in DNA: TGTGCCAGCAGCCACGAGGACAGGGCAGGAGGGGAGCAGTACTTC.

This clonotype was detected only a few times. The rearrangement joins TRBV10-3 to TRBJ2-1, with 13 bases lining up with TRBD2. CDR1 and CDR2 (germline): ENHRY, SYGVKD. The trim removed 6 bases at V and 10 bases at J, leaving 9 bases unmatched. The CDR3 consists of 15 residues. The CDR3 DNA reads TGTGCCATCAGAATCGGACTAGCGGGAGTCAAGGAGCAGTTCTTC. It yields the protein CAIRIGLAGVKEQFF.

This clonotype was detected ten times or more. CDR3 sequence (DNA): TGTGCCAGCAGCCCAAGGAGGACAGTGCAAGAGACCCAGTACTTC. Translated, it gives CASSPRRTVQETQYF. The V call is TRBV11-2, the J call TRBJ2-5, with D possibly matching TRBD1 (6 bases). The germline CDR1 and CDR2 sequences are SGHAT and FQNNGV. CDR3 length: 15 residues. Trimming left V 5 bases short and J 2 bases short, with 15 bases between.

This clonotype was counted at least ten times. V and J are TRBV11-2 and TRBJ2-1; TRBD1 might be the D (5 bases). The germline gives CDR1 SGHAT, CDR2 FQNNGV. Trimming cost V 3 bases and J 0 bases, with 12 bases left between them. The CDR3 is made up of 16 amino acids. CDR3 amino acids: CASSLEDSFSYNEQFF. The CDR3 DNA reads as TGTGCCAGCAGCTTGGAAGACAGCTTCTCCTACAATGAGCAGTTCTTC.

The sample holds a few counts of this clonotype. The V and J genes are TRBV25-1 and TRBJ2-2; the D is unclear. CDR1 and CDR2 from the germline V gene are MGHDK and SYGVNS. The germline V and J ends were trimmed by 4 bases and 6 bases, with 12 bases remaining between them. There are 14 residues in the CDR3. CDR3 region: CASSAKGTPGELFF. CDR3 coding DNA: TGTGCCAGCAGTGCAAAGGGTACCCCCGGGGAGCTGTTTTTT.

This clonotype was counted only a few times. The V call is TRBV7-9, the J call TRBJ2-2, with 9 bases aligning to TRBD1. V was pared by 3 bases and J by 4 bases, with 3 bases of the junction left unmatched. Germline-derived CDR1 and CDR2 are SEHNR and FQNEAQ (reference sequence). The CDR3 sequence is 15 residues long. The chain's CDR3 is CASSFDRGSTGELFF. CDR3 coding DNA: TGTGCCAGCAGCTTTGACAGGGGGAGCACCGGGGAGCTGTTTTTT.

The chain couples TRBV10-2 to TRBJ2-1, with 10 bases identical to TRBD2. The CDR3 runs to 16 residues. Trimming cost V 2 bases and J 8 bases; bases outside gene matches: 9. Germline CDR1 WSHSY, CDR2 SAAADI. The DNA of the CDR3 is TGCGCCAGCAGTGAGATCCCACTAGCGGGAAGGGATGAGCAGTTCTTC. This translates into CASSEIPLAGRDEQFF.

CDR3 coding DNA: TGTGCCAGCAGTGAACTCGGGACAGAGAACACCGGGGAGCTGTTTTTT. Its protein product is CASSELGTENTGELFF. The chain carries TRBV2 and TRBJ2-2, with 7 positions matching TRBD1. After removal of 2 bases from V and 1 base from J, the junction contained 4 bases not matched to a gene. Germline CDR1 SNHLY, CDR2 FYNNEI. There are 16 residues in the CDR3.

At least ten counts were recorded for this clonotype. The CDR3 protein is CASSWDRDFTSYNEQFF. DNA for the CDR3: TGTGCCAGCAGCTGGGACAGGGACTTCACCTCCTACAATGAGCAGTTCTTC. The rearrangement uses TRBV3-1 and TRBJ2-1, with 9 bases matching TRBD1. Per germline, CDR1 LGHDT and CDR2 YNNKEL (reference sequence). V trimming: 5 bases; J trimming: 0 bases; junction bases outside the gene matches: 8. CDR3 size: 17 residues.

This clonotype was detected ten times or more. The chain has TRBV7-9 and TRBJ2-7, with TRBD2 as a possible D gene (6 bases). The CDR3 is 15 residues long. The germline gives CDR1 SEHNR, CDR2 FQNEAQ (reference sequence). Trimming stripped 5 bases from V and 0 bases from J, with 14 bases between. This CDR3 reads CASSVGGLFSYEQYV. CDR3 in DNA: TGTGCCAGCAGCGTCGGGGGACTTTTCTCCTACGAGCAGTACGTC.

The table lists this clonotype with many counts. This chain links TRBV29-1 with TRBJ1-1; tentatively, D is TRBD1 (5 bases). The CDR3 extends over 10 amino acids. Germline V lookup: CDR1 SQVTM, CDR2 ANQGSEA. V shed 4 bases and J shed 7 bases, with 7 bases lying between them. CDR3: CSVATDEAFF. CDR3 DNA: TGCAGCGTTGCGACAGATGAAGCTTTCTTT. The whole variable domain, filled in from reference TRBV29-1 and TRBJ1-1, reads SAVISQKPSRDICQRGTSLTIQCQVDSQVTMMFWYRQQPGQSLTLIATANQGSEATYESGFVIDKFPISRPNLTFSTLTVSNMSPEDSSIYLCSVATDEAFFGQGTRLTVV.

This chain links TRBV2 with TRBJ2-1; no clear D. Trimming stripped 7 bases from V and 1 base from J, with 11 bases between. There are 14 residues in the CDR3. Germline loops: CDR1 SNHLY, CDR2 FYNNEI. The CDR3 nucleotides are TGTGCCAGCAACCAGGATGGATCCTACAATGAGCAGTTCTTC. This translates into CASNQDGSYNEQFF.

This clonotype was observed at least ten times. The CDR3 spells CASSLTVGVTKNIQYF. CDR3 DNA sequence: TGTGCCAGCAGCCTGACCGTGGGGGTAACCAAAAACATTCAGTACTTC. The rearrangement uses TRBV5-6 and TRBJ2-4; the D gene could be TRBD1 or TRBD2 (5 bases each). The V end lost 4 bases, the J end lost 2 bases, and 16 bases lay between the germline ends. The CDR3 spans 16 residues. Per the germline V gene, CDR1 is SGHDT and CDR2 is YYEEEE.

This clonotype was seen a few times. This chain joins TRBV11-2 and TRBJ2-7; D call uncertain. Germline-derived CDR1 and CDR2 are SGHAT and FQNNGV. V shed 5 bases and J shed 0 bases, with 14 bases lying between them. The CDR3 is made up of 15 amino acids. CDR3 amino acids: CASSLLAVSSYEQYF. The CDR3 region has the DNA TGTGCCAGCAGCCTACTTGCGGTCAGCTCCTACGAGCAGTACTTC. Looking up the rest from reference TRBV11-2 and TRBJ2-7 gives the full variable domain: EAGVAQSPRYKIIEKRQSVAFWCNPISGHATLYWYQQILGQGPKLLIQFQNNGVVDDSQLPKDRFSAERLKGVDSTLKIQPAKLEDSAVYLCASSLLAVSSYEQYFGPGTRLTVT.

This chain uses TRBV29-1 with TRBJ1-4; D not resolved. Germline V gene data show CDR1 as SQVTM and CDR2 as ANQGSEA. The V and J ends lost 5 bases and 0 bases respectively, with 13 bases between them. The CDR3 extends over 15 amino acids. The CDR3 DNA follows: TGCAGCGTTAGCCACCTCGCCTCAACTAATGAAAAACTGTTTTTT. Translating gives CSVSHLASTNEKLFF.

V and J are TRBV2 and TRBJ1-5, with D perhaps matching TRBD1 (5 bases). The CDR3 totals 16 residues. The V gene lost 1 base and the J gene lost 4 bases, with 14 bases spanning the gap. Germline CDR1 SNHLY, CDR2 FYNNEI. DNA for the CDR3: TGTGCCAGCAGTGAAGAGAGGTGGCAGGGTAATCAGCCCCAGCATTTT. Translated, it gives CASSEERWQGNQPQHF.

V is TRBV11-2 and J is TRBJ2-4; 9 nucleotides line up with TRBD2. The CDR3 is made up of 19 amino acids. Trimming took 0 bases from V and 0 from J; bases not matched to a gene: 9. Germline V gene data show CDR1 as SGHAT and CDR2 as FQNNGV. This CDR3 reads CASSLDPAGGAGAKNIQYF. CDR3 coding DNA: TGTGCCAGCAGCTTAGATCCAGCGGGGGGTGCGGGAGCCAAAAACATTCAGTACTTC. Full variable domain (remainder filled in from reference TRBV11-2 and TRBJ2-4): EAGVAQSPRYKIIEKRQSVAFWCNPISGHATLYWYQQILGQGPKLLIQFQNNGVVDDSQLPKDRFSAERLKGVDSTLKIQPAKLEDSAVYLCASSLDPAGGAGAKNIQYFGAGTRLSVL.

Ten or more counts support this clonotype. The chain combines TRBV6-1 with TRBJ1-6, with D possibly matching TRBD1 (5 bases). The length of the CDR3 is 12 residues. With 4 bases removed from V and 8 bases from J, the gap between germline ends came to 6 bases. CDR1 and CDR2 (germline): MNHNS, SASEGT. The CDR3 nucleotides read TGTGCCAGCAGTGTAGGGGATTCACCCCTCCACTTT. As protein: CASSVGDSPLHF.

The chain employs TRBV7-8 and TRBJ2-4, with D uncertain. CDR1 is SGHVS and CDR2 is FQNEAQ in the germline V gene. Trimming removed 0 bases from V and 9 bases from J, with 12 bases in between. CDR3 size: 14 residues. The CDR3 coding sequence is TGTGCCAGCAGCTTAGCCCCCCGGGCAGGCATTCAGTACTTC. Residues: CASSLAPRAGIQYF. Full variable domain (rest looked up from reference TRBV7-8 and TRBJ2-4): GAGVSQSPRYKVAKRGQDVALRCDPISGHVSLFWYQQALGQGPEFLTYFQNEAQLDKSGLPSDRFFAERPEGSVSTLKIQRTQQEDSAVYLCASSLAPRAGIQYFGAGTRLSVL.

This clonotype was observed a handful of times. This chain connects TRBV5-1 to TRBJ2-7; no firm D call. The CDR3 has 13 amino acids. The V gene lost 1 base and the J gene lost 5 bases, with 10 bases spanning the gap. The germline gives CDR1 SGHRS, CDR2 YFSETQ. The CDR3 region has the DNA TGCGCCAGCAGCTTGAGTCGGTCGGACGAGCAGTACTTC. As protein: CASSLSRSDEQYF.

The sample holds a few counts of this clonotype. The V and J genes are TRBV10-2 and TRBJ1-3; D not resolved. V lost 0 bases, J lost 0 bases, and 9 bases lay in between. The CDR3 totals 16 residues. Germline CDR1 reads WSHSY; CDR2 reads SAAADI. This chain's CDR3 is CASSESRGSSGNTIYF. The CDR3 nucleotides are TGCGCCAGCAGTGAGTCTCGGGGATCCTCTGGAAACACCATATATTTT.

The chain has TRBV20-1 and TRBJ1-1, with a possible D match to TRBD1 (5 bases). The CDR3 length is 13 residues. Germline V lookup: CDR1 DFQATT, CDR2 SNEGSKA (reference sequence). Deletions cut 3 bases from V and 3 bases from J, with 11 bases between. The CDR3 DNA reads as TGCAGTGCTAGTGCGGGGGGAGACACTGAAGCTTTCTTT. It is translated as CSASAGGDTEAFF.

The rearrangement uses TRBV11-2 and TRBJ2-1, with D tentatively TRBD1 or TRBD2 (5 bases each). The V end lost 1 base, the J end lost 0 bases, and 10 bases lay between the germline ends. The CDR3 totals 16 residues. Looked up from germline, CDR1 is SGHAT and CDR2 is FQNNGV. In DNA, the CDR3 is TGTGCCAGCAGCTTAGTGGCCGGGGCCTCCTACAATGAGCAGTTCTTC. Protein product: CASSLVAGASYNEQFF.

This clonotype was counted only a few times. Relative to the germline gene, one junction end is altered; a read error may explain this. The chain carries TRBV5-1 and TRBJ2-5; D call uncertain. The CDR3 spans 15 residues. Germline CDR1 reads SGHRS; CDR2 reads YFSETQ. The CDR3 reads CASSLVDDPQGTQYF. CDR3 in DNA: TGCGCCAGCAGCTTGGTGGACGATCCGCAAGGGACCCAGTACTTC. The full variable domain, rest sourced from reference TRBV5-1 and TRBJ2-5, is KAGVTQTPRYLIKTRGQQVTLSCSPISGHRSVSWYQQTPGQGLQFLFEYFSETQRNKGNFPGRFSGRQFSNSRSEMNVSTLELGDSALYLCASSLVDDPQGTQYFGPGTRLLVL.